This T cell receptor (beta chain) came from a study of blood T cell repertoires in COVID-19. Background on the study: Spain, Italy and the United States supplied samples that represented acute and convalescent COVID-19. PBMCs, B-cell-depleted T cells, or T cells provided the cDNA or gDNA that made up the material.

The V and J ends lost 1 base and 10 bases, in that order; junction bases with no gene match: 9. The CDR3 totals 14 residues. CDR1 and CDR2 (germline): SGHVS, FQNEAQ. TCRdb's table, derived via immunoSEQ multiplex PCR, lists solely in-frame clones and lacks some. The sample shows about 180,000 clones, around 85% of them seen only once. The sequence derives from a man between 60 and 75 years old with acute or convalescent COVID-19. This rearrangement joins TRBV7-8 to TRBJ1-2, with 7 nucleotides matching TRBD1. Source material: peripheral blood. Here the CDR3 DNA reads TGTGCCAGCAGCTTAGGGTTACAGGGGACCGACTACACCTTC. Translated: CASSLGLQGTDYTF.